One sample yielded the 3 T cell receptor beta chains listed below, sequenced in a study of graft-versus-host responses after intestinal transplantation (dated by TCRdb to the early 2020s). This specimen's time point label, per the study, means: cells obtained before transplantation from donor or recipient. Preparation of the library involved the immunoSEQ multiplex PCR assay. The source is immuneACCESS, and TCRdb retained only in-frame sequences with V and J called. Part of the clones is not carried over; for the studies checked, unresolved V genes explain less than half of this, and the remainder is unexplained. Within this sample are about 99,000 clones, with about nine tenths of them counted one time only. The top ten constitute approximately 0.07% of the sample. Their specific antigens are unknown. The sequencing here drew on unstimulated CD8+ T cells sorted from spleen or lymph node cells, taken before transplant. These TCRs come from a human donor who was the organ donor for an intestinal transplant.

This chain uses TRBV6-7 with TRBJ1-4; 10 nucleotides agree with TRBD1. TRBV6-7 is noted as an ORF with a role that remains uncertain. The CDR3 runs 18 residues. Trimming removed 6 bases from V and 2 bases from J; junction bases left unmatched: 12. DNA for the CDR3: TGTGCCAGCAGCGCAATACTCTGGGGACAGGGGACTAATGAAAAACTGTTTTTT. It codes for CASSAILWGQGTNEKLFF.

The genes are TRBV6-1 and TRBJ1-1; TRBD1 is a possible D gene (5 bases). CDR3 length: 17 residues. The V gene lost 0 bases and the J gene lost 6 bases, with 20 bases spanning the gap. Germline CDR1 and CDR2: MNHNS and SASEGT. This CDR3 is CASSEALWGGTSAEAFF. CDR3 nucleotides: TGTGCCAGCAGTGAAGCGCTATGGGGCGGGACGTCGGCTGAAGCTTTCTTT.

The chain is built from TRBV27 and TRBJ1-5; the match to TRBD1 covers 7 bases. The CDR3 loop spans 13 amino acids. The germline V gene has CDR1 MNHEY and CDR2 SMNVEV (reference sequence). The junction had 1 base not matched to a gene; V was cut back by 6 bases and J by 2 bases. CDR3 amino acids: CASSDRGNQPQHF. As DNA, the CDR3 is TGTGCCAGCAGCGACAGGGGCAATCAGCCCCAGCATTTT.